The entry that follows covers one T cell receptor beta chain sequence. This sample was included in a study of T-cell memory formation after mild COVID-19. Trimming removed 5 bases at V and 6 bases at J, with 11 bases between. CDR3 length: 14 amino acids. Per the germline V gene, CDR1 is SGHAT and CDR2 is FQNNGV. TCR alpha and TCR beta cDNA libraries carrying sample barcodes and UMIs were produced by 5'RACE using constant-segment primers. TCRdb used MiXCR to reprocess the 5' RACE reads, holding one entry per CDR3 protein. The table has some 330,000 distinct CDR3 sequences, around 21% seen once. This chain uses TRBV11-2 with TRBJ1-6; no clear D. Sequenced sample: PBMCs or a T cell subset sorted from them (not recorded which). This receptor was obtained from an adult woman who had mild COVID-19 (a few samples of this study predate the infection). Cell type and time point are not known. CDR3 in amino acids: CASSIGRSNSPLHF. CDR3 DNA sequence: TGTGCCAGCAGCATTGGACGGTCTAATTCACCCCTCCACTTT.